The 21 T cell receptor beta chains presented below share a single source sample, sequenced in a study of shared clonotypes between healthy human individuals. TCRdb keeps only in-frame clones here, not all; method: immunoSEQ multiplex PCR. The sample shows more than 900,000 clones, 78% of them seen only once. The sequencing input was memory CD4+ T cells from PBMCs. Subset specified: CD45RA-negative fraction. These receptors were collected from a man in his late teens or twenties in good health. Some clones in this sample may be carry-over from other donors' samples.

The V call is TRBV25-1, the J call TRBJ1-6; no clear D gene. Germline-derived CDR1 and CDR2 are MGHDK and SYGVNS. The CDR3 consists of 13 residues. Trimming shortened V by 0 bases and J by 6 bases, and 3 bases separated the two germline ends. DNA for the CDR3: TGTGCCAGCAGTGAATATGGTAATTCACCCCTCCACTTT. It specifies CASSEYGNSPLHF.

In DNA form, the CDR3 reads TGTGCCAGCAGCCCCCGGGGCTCCGACACCATATATTTT. Its protein product is CASSPRGSDTIYF. The rearrangement links TRBV11-2 to TRBJ1-3; the D gene is possibly TRBD1 (5 bases). This CDR3 is built from 13 residues. Germline values: CDR1 SGHAT, CDR2 FQNNGV. The V end lost 5 bases, the J end lost 8 bases, and 13 bases lay between the germline ends.

The chain combines TRBV30 with TRBJ1-1, with D possibly TRBD1 on 5 matching bases. From germline, CDR1 is GTSNPN and CDR2 SVGIG (reference sequence). Trimming removed 4 bases from V and 6 bases from J, with 15 bases in between. The CDR3 extends over 13 amino acids. The CDR3 here is CAWTGNRYAEAFF. In nucleotides, the CDR3 is TGTGCCTGGACAGGGAATCGGTACGCTGAAGCTTTCTTT.

The rearrangement uses TRBV18 and TRBJ1-3; D gene uncertain. From germline, CDR1 is KGHSH and CDR2 LQKENI. The CDR3 length is 15 residues. Trimming shortened V by 2 bases and J by 1 base, and 9 bases separated the two germline ends. The CDR3 region has the DNA TGTGCCAGCTCACCATACCGGGAATCTGGAAACACCATATATTTT. Amino acids: CASSPYRESGNTIYF.

The chain joins TRBV5-6 to TRBJ2-2, with unresolved D. With 4 bases removed from V and 5 bases from J, the gap between germline ends came to 21 bases. The germline gives CDR1 SGHDT, CDR2 YYEEEE. This CDR3 has 17 amino acids. CDR3 bases: TGTGCCAGCAGCCCCCTCGGCCCACTTAGACCAACCGGGGAGCTGTTTTTT. It yields the protein CASSPLGPLRPTGELFF.

There are a few counts of this clone. The chain carries TRBV28 and TRBJ2-1; TRBD1 is a possible D gene (5 bases). Looked up from germline, CDR1 is MDHEN and CDR2 is SYDVKM. Deletions cut 6 bases from V and 0 bases from J, with 9 bases between. The CDR3 loop spans 14 amino acids. CDR3 sequence: CASRLRGSYNEQFF. The CDR3 DNA reads TGTGCCAGCAGGTTAAGGGGCTCCTACAATGAGCAGTTCTTC.

The chain employs TRBV28 and TRBJ2-7, with 8 nucleotides matching TRBD1. This CDR3 region has 13 residues. J gave up 2 bases and V 9 bases, and 6 bases lay outside the gene matches. From germline, CDR1 is MDHEN and CDR2 SYDVKM. The CDR3 loop is CASWGTGTYEQYF. CDR3 in DNA: TGTGCCAGTTGGGGGACAGGAACCTACGAGCAGTACTTC.

V and J are TRBV18 and TRBJ1-1; D perhaps matches TRBD1 (5 bases). V lost 0 bases to trimming and J lost 1 base, with 15 bases between them. Germline-derived CDR1 and CDR2 are KGHSH and LQKENI. The CDR3 covers 17 residues. The CDR3 DNA follows: TGTGCCAGCTCACCACCGGCAGGGAGAGTGGCGAACACTGAAGCTTTCTTT. Residues: CASSPPAGRVANTEAFF.

The table lists this clone with a few counts. This chain uses TRBV7-8 with TRBJ1-5; 9 nucleotides align to TRBD1. There are 15 residues in the CDR3. Germline-derived CDR1 and CDR2 are SGHVS and FQNEAQ. The trim removed 3 bases at V and 4 bases at J, leaving 4 bases unmatched. The CDR3 is CASSFGQGTNQPQHF. In DNA form, the CDR3 reads TGTGCCAGCAGCTTCGGACAGGGGACAAATCAGCCCCAGCATTTT.

This clone was detected once. V is TRBV29-1 and J is TRBJ1-1; TRBD1 might be the D (6 bases). The CDR3 covers 16 residues. Trimming took 4 bases from V and 3 from J, leaving 21 bases between them. The V gene's germline CDR1 is SQVTM and CDR2 ANQGSEA. The CDR3 spells CSVVYGGPPMYTEAFF. The CDR3 DNA reads as TGCAGCGTTGTTTACGGGGGGCCCCCGATGTACACTGAAGCTTTCTTT.

The table lists this clone with a count of one. The chain joins TRBV5-4 to TRBJ2-5; 10 positions match TRBD2. The CDR3 sequence is 16 residues long. Trimming took 2 bases from V and 5 from J; bases not matched to a gene: 9. The germline CDR1 and CDR2 sequences are SGHNT and YYREEE (reference sequence). The CDR3 loop reads CASSLFQREGPETQYF. The CDR3 DNA is TGTGCCAGCAGCTTATTCCAGCGGGAGGGCCCCGAGACCCAGTACTTC.

This clone was counted many times. The rearrangement joins TRBV27 to TRBJ1-4, with D maybe TRBD1 (5 bases). The germline gives CDR1 MNHEY, CDR2 SMNVEV (reference sequence). The CDR3 runs 15 residues. Trimming pared 3 bases from V and 0 bases from J, leaving 8 bases between. DNA for the CDR3: TGTGCCAGCAGTTTCGACAGAGCAACTAATGAAAAACTGTTTTTT. Protein sequence: CASSFDRATNEKLFF.

V usage is TRBV5-1 and J usage is TRBJ2-7; 9 bases agree with TRBD1. V shed 2 bases and J 3 bases; nucleotides not matched to a gene: 3. The CDR3 contains 14 residues. Germline V gene data show CDR1 as SGHRS and CDR2 as YFSETQ. CDR3 DNA sequence: TGCGCCAGCAGCTTCTCGGACAGGGGCTACGAGCAGTACTTC. As protein: CASSFSDRGYEQYF.

The chain couples TRBV7-9 to TRBJ2-5, with 8 bases that match TRBD2. Trimming at V came to 2 bases and at J to 4 bases, leaving 0 bases not matched to a gene. The CDR3 runs to 13 residues. In germline, CDR1 is SEHNR, CDR2 FQNEAQ (reference sequence). The CDR3: CASSLLAGETQYF. The CDR3 nucleotides are TGTGCCAGCAGCTTACTAGCGGGAGAGACCCAGTACTTC.

This clone was counted a few times. The chain has TRBV27 and TRBJ2-7; D possibly corresponds to TRBD2 (5 bases). The germline CDR1 and CDR2 sequences are MNHEY and SMNVEV (reference sequence). V lost 5 bases to trimming and J lost 2 bases, with 10 bases between them. This CDR3 has 13 residues. The CDR3 DNA is TGTGCCAGCAGTCCGGACGGGACCTACGAGCAGTACTTC. This codes for CASSPDGTYEQYF.

V and J are TRBV19 and TRBJ2-2, with D tentatively TRBD2 (6 bases). The CDR3 is 15 amino acids. The V and J ends lost 5 bases and 4 bases respectively, with 14 bases between them. Per the germline V gene, CDR1 is LNHDA and CDR2 is SQIVND (reference sequence). CDR3 nucleotide sequence: TGTGCCAGTAGTCCGCCGGGAGCCATCACCGGGGAGCTGTTTTTT. It specifies CASSPPGAITGELFF.

A single count supports this clone. A read error may produce the germline difference seen at one junction end. Here the CDR3 DNA reads TGCGCCAGCAGCCAAGTTGGGGGGGGTAGACATTTT. Translation: CASSQVGGGRHF. The chain joins TRBV4-1 to TRBJ1-3; a possible D gene is TRBD1 (5 bases). Germline loops: CDR1 MGHRA, CDR2 YSYEKL. This CDR3 comprises 12 residues.

The CDR3, as DNA: TGCAGCGTTGGCTTTTGGGAGGGAGCCGAGCAGTACTTC. Its protein product is CSVGFWEGAEQYF. The chain couples TRBV29-1 to TRBJ2-7, with 7 bases aligning to TRBD2. The junction had 9 bases not matched to a gene; V was cut back by 4 bases and J by 6 bases. The CDR3 contains 13 residues. Germline V gene sequence: CDR1 SQVTM, CDR2 ANQGSEA.

V gene TRBV9 combines with J gene TRBJ2-7; 10 bases match TRBD2. This CDR3 is 17 amino acids long. The V segment lost 4 bases and the J segment 0 bases; nucleotides outside the gene matches: 10. Germline-derived CDR1 and CDR2 are SGDLS and YYNGEE. The CDR3 is CASSRSVVAGGSYEQYF. In DNA form, the CDR3 reads TGTGCCAGCAGCCGCTCTGTCGTAGCGGGAGGCTCCTACGAGCAGTACTTC. Full variable domain (missing parts from reference TRBV9 and TRBJ2-7): DSGVTQTPKHLITATGQRVTLRCSPRSGDLSVYWYQQSLDQGLQFLIQYYNGEERAKGNILERFSAQQFPDLHSELNLSSLELGDSALYFCASSRSVVAGGSYEQYFGPGTRLTVT.

The V and J genes are TRBV7-9 and TRBJ1-3; 7 bases match TRBD1. CDR3 length: 16 amino acids. The V segment lost 4 bases and the J segment 0 bases; nucleotides outside the gene matches: 6. The germline gives CDR1 SEHNR, CDR2 FQNEAQ (reference sequence). CDR3 nucleotides: TGTGCCAGCAGCTCGGACAGGCTGAGCTCTGGAAACACCATATATTTT. Its translation is CASSSDRLSSGNTIYF.

The chain links TRBV14 to TRBJ2-3; D call uncertain. With 4 bases removed from V and 3 bases from J, the gap between germline ends came to 11 bases. The germline CDR1 and CDR2 sequences are SGHDN and FVKESK. This CDR3 has 14 amino acids. The CDR3 DNA follows: TGTGCCAGCAGCCCAGCTCTAGGGACAGATACGCAGTATTTT. Its protein product is CASSPALGTDTQYF.